This record concerns one TCR beta chain sequence. Its antigen has not been determined. The input lacks base qualities; no much larger clone sits a single base away. This specimen belongs to a study of blood T cell repertoires in COVID-19 (TCRdb year 2020). Context from the whole study: The collaborator samples originated in the United States, Italy and Spain and spanned the acute and convalescent phases of COVID-19. The prospective study material was composed of cDNA or gDNA derived from T cells, B-cell-depleted T cells, or PBMCs. Subjects who had been exposed to COVID-19, were actively infected with it, or had recovered from it provided the deeply sampled blood TCRbeta repertoires that made up the dataset. The repertoires were released in a freely available public database meant as a resource for research on the immune response to SARS-CoV-2. Samples were obtained from the ongoing ImmuneRACE study (first 160 participants) and from about 1,300 subjects provided by 6 global collaborators. Sample metadata almost always included a de-identified subject ID, COVID-19 status, age in years and sex. Where HLA class I and class II types were available, the types were taken from metadata supplied by the sample provider, not from assay-based typing.

The paper's findings and limits, for the study overall: The quantity of clinical and demographic metadata differed by source and by participant and was supplied without curation.

The collaborating institutions used their own protocols to collect whole blood in K2EDTA tubes. For TCRbeta analysis, collaborator samples were shipped as frozen whole blood, as isolated PBMCs, or as DNA extracted from either sample type. The CDR3 runs 14 amino acids, cysteine and phenylalanine included. Here the CDR3 DNA is all that survives: 42 bases in frame from base 1. Sequences LGHDT (CDR1) and YNNKEL (CDR2) are obtained from the germline V gene (reference sequence). V lost 4 bases and J lost 0 bases; the stretch between them is 9 bases long. The immunoSEQ Assay, a bias-controlled multiplex PCR, was used to amplify TCRbeta CDR3 regions from genomic DNA. As for the original processing: The number of nucleated cells in each sample was estimated from the amplification of reference gene primers within the assay. To quantify the absolute abundance of each unique TCRbeta CDR3 rearrangement, sequence reads were collapsed and filtered. Productive Simpson clonality was computed per sample as the square root of Simpson's diversity index over productive rearrangements. Sourced from immuneACCESS, this table was stored by TCRdb with only in-frame sequences that have V and J called. A share of the clones is absent; for the studies checked, an unresolved V gene accounts for under half, and the remainder has no known explanation. Clone size and the V and J calls come from that table; the DNA yielded D and trimming. This sample holds over 70,000 clones; roughly three quarters were observed only once. The ten largest clones represent roughly 15% of the sample.

The sequence derives from a man in his 70s with active or convalescent COVID-19. Sequenced: peripheral blood. The chain was built from TRBV3-1 (or the pseudogene TRBV3-2) and TRBJ1-2; confidence is insufficient to name the D gene. The CDR3 sequence is CASSLGDTNYGYTF. The sequence in DNA is TGTGCCAGCAGCCTGGGAGACACTAACTATGGCTACACCTTC.